This note documents a single TCR beta chain sequence. Its antigen is not identified. These data are taken from a study of cytomegalovirus exposure and HLA in healthy donors. Whole-study results and caveats: Using the classifier, cytomegalovirus status was reportedly diagnosed with high specificity and sensitivity. Presence/absence analyses assumed roughly uniform sequencing depth across donors, which may not hold. Later analysis associated a missense DCLRE1C variant with TCR beta V- and J-gene trimming. What was likely a sequencing artifact was a cluster of highly shared sequence variants.

The CDR3 is 13 amino acids. V lost 5 bases and J lost 5, with 11 bases in between. Germline V gene data show CDR1 as SGHTA and CDR2 as FQGNSA. A multiplex PCR was run with 60 Vbeta primers and 13 Jbeta primers. The table came from immunoSEQ multiplex PCR; TCRdb's copy has only in-frame clones and leaves some out. The data contain 150,000 to 200,000 clones, around 84% of them singletons. Sequencing was carried out using PBMCs. The gene calls are TRBV7-2 and TRBJ2-3, with D hard to call. The sequence was collected from a man aged 45-65 years in good health and CMV-seropositive. For the CDR3, the DNA is TGTGCCAGCAGCCGTCATGAGATAGATACGCAGTATTTT. Protein sequence: CASSRHEIDTQYF.